A single sample is the source of the 23 T cell receptor beta chains below, sequenced in a study of cytomegalovirus exposure and HLA in healthy donors. PCR employed 60 Vbeta and 13 Jbeta primers. The protocol was immunoSEQ multiplex PCR, while the TCRdb copy is restricted to in-frame clones and leaves out a portion. The table has more than 95,000 clones, roughly 80% seen once. The material sequenced was PBMCs. Every receptor here comes from a middle-aged woman in good health and CMV-seropositive.

The V gene is TRBV27, the J gene TRBJ2-7; no reliable D call. The CDR3 sequence is 14 residues long. CDR1 and CDR2 from the germline V gene are MNHEY and SMNVEV (reference sequence). Deletions cut 3 bases from V and 3 bases from J, with 12 bases between. This chain's CDR3 is CASSFVDTVYEQYF. CDR3 DNA: TGTGCCAGCAGTTTCGTTGACACAGTCTACGAGCAGTACTTC.

The chain has TRBV5-1 and TRBJ2-7, with 7 nucleotides matching TRBD2. Germline V gene lookup returns CDR1 SGHRS and CDR2 YFSETQ. The CDR3 spans 18 residues. The ends lost 4 bases at V and 4 bases at J; junction bases unmatched: 20. In nucleotides, the CDR3 is TGCGCCAGCAGCCGCCATATTCCTTCTAGCGGAAGAGTGTACGAGCAGTACTTC. As protein: CASSRHIPSSGRVYEQYF.

The J gene is TRBJ2-1, the V gene TRBV11-1; 13 bases map to TRBD2. CDR3 length equals 17 residues. Looked up from germline, CDR1 is SGHAT and CDR2 is FQDESV (reference sequence). With 5 bases clipped from V and 4 bases from J, the junction kept 8 bases outside the gene matches. Written as DNA, the CDR3 is TGTGCCAGCAGCCCACACTCGGGACTAGCGGGATACAATGAGCAGTTCTTC. Protein product: CASSPHSGLAGYNEQFF. The full variable domain, its missing parts supplied by reference TRBV11-1 and TRBJ2-1, is EAEVAQSPRYKITEKSQAVAFWCDPISGHATLYWYRQILGQGPELLVQFQDESVVDDSQLPKDRFSAERLKGVDSTLKIQPAELGDSAMYLCASSPHSGLAGYNEQFFGPGTRLTVL.

This chain links TRBV5-1 with TRBJ1-5, with D possibly being TRBD1 (6 bases). The V end lost 4 bases, the J end lost 6 bases, and 11 bases lay between the germline ends. This CDR3 contains 13 residues. Germline V gene data show CDR1 as SGHRS and CDR2 as YFSETQ. The CDR3 protein is CASSPGEGQPQHF. CDR3 bases: TGCGCCAGCAGCCCAGGGGAGGGTCAGCCCCAGCATTTT.

The chain combines TRBV23-1 with TRBJ1-6; 7 nucleotides match TRBD1. TRBV23-1 is identified as an open reading frame with a role that is uncertain. CDR3 length: 20 amino acids. The V gene end was trimmed by 1 base and the J gene end by 7 bases; junction bases not matched to a gene: 19. CDR3 sequence (DNA): TGCGCCAGCAGTCAATTAAAACTCGGGACAGAACCCTTTCGGAATTCACCCCTCCACTTT. It codes for CASSQLKLGTEPFRNSPLHF.

The genes are TRBV21-1 and TRBJ2-5; TRBD1, the table's D call, lacks a check against the DNA. TRBV21-1 counts as a pseudogene. This CDR3 is built from 16 residues. Written as DNA, the CDR3 is TGTGCCAGCAGCAATGAATCCTACAGGGATCGAGAGACCCAGTACTTC. Its protein is CASSNESYRDRETQYF.

The chain combines TRBV7-9 with TRBJ2-3, with a tentative D call TRBD2 (6 bases). The V gene's germline CDR1 is SEHNR and CDR2 FQNEAQ (reference sequence). Trimming removed 3 bases at V and 0 bases at J, with 13 bases between. The CDR3 covers 16 residues. CDR3 region: CASSFSRLESTDTQYF. CDR3 coding DNA: TGTGCCAGCAGCTTTTCGCGACTAGAAAGCACAGATACGCAGTATTTT.

This clone was seen just once. The chain is built from TRBV10-3 and TRBJ2-3; 14 bases are a match to TRBD2. The CDR3 has 15 amino acids. From germline, CDR1 is ENHRY and CDR2 SYGVKD. V dropped 9 bases and J dropped 3; count of bases not matched to a gene: 5. The DNA of the CDR3 is TGTGCCATGGGGACTAGCGGGAGTAGGACAGATACGCAGTATTTT. Its translation is CAMGTSGSRTDTQYF.

This chain uses TRBV28 with TRBJ1-1, with a tentative D call TRBD1 (6 bases). In germline, CDR1 is MDHEN, CDR2 SYDVKM. The CDR3 contains 14 residues. V was cut by 5 bases and J by 4 bases, with 14 bases left in between. Here the CDR3 reads CASSIPRGPTEAFF. The CDR3 DNA sequence: TGTGCCAGCAGTATACCCAGGGGACCCACTGAAGCTTTCTTT.

The chain uses TRBV4-1 and TRBJ1-4; 7 bases agree with TRBD1. The germline V gene has CDR1 MGHRA and CDR2 YSYEKL. The CDR3 has 19 amino acids. V shed 4 bases and J 0 bases; nucleotides not matched to a gene: 14. CDR3 DNA: TGCGCCAGCAGCCGGACAGTAAAACCGACAGGGACAACTAATGAAAAACTGTTTTTT. Amino acids: CASSRTVKPTGTTNEKLFF.

This rearrangement joins TRBV28 to TRBJ1-1; D is possibly TRBD1 (6 bases). Germline-derived CDR1 and CDR2 are MDHEN and SYDVKM. The V end lost 6 bases, the J end lost 5 bases, and 19 bases lay between the germline ends. The CDR3 consists of 15 residues. CDR3 protein: CASRSRHGTQTEAFF. In DNA form, the CDR3 reads TGTGCCAGCAGGTCACGTCACGGGACACAGACTGAAGCTTTCTTT.

The chain couples TRBV5-1 to TRBJ2-3, with TRBD1 as a possible D gene (6 bases). Germline values: CDR1 SGHRS, CDR2 YFSETQ. V was shortened by 7 bases and J by 2 bases, with 14 bases between the two germline ends. This CDR3 has 14 residues. The CDR3 DNA follows: TGCGCCAGCGCAACCGGGGACAACACAGATACGCAGTATTTT. This gives the protein CASATGDNTDTQYF.

This clone has only one observation. The chain has TRBV28 and TRBJ1-1; TRBD1 agrees at 7 bases. The germline V gene encodes CDR1 MDHEN and CDR2 SYDVKM. J gave up 0 bases and V 5 bases, and 6 bases lay outside the gene matches. The CDR3 is made up of 15 amino acids. The CDR3 DNA reads TGTGCCAGCAGTCCCCGACAGGGCATGAACACTGAAGCTTTCTTT. Translation gives CASSPRQGMNTEAFF.

About this clone itself: In the same sample, other DNA sequences code for this CDR3. V usage is TRBV6-5 and J usage is TRBJ2-7; the D gene is possibly TRBD2 (6 bases). The CDR3 sequence is 15 residues long. Germline V gene data show CDR1 as MNHEY and CDR2 as SVGAGI. Between the trimmed V and J ends, which lost 2 bases and 0 bases, there was a span of 11 bases. The CDR3 nucleotides are TGTGCCAGCAGTTACGGGGGACTCGGCTCCTACGAGCAGTACTTC. This gives the protein CASSYGGLGSYEQYF.

The chain is built from TRBV10-3 and TRBJ1-2; possible D gene TRBD1, 5 bases. V was cut by 6 bases and J by 7 bases, with 24 bases left in between. Germline CDR1 is ENHRY and CDR2 is SYGVKD. The CDR3 has 16 amino acids. The CDR3 region has the DNA TGTGCCATCAGGAGGATTGAGACAGTAGCCGGTACTGGCTACACCTTC. It specifies CAIRRIETVAGTGYTF.

This chain uses TRBV15 with TRBJ2-7, with D perhaps matching TRBD1 (5 bases). The CDR3 spans 14 residues. The ends were cut back, 1 base at V and 7 bases at J, with 14 bases in the middle. Looked up from germline, CDR1 is LNHNV and CDR2 is YYDKDF (reference sequence). Written as DNA, the CDR3 is TGTGCCACCAGCAGAGTCCAGGGCCGCCGAGAGCAGTACTTC. Its protein product is CATSRVQGRREQYF.

The chain recombines TRBV5-6 with TRBJ2-5; D remains unclear. Per the germline V gene, CDR1 is SGHDT and CDR2 is YYEEEE. V was pared by 0 bases and J by 5 bases, with 11 bases between. This CDR3 region has 14 residues. The CDR3 DNA sequence: TGTGCCAGCAGCTTGGGTGCTAGTATTGAGACCCAGTACTTC. Translation gives CASSLGASIETQYF.

V usage is TRBV7-9 and J usage is TRBJ2-3; D is undetermined. CDR3 length: 13 residues. V lost 6 bases and J 1 base, leaving 8 bases between the germline ends. Germline lookup yields CDR1 SEHNR and CDR2 FQNEAQ (reference sequence). CDR3 residues: CASRYQGTDTQYF. The CDR3 region has the DNA TGTGCCAGCAGGTATCAGGGCACAGATACGCAGTATTTT.

The V call is TRBV4-1, the J call TRBJ2-5; 7 bases fit TRBD2. CDR1 and CDR2 from the germline V gene are MGHRA and YSYEKL. J gave up 0 bases and V 1 base, and 2 bases lay outside the gene matches. The CDR3 is 15 amino acids. The CDR3 loop is CASSQAGTNQETQYF. CDR3 nucleotide sequence: TGCGCCAGCAGCCAAGCCGGGACTAACCAAGAGACCCAGTACTTC.

The chain couples TRBV19 to TRBJ1-5; D gene unclear. V lost 0 bases, J lost 2 bases, and 17 bases lay in between. CDR1 and CDR2 from the germline V gene are LNHDA and SQIVND (reference sequence). The CDR3 is made up of 18 amino acids. In DNA, the CDR3 is TGTGCCAGTAGTATAGAGGCGGGCCAGACCTACCGCAATCAGCCCCAGCATTTT. Its protein product is CASSIEAGQTYRNQPQHF. Full variable domain (missing parts from reference TRBV19 and TRBJ1-5): DGGITQSPKYLFRKEGQNVTLSCEQNLNHDAMYWYRQDPGQGLRLIYYSQIVNDFQKGDIAEGYSVSREKKESFPLTVTSAQKNPTAFYLCASSIEAGQTYRNQPQHFGDGTRLSIL.

The rearrangement joins TRBV5-4 to TRBJ2-1, with TRBD2 matching 8 bases. V shed 0 bases and J 2 bases; nucleotides not matched to a gene: 4. The germline V gene encodes CDR1 SGHNT and CDR2 YYREEE (reference sequence). CDR3 size: 16 residues. The CDR3 loop reads CASSLAGGGAYNEQFF. The DNA for the CDR3 is TGTGCCAGCAGCTTGGCCGGGGGGGGAGCCTACAATGAGCAGTTCTTC.

The chain couples TRBV6-1 to TRBJ1-2; 10 bases align to TRBD1. Germline CDR1 MNHNS, CDR2 SASEGT. CDR3 length: 14 amino acids. Germline trimming cut 6 bases from V and 9 bases from J; bases unmatched to any gene: 10. CDR3 residues: CASRELGQGLCYTF. The CDR3 DNA reads TGTGCCAGCAGAGAACTGGGACAGGGGCTGTGCTACACCTTC.

This clone was seen only a few times. The genes are TRBV28 and TRBJ2-7; 11 nucleotides align to TRBD2. The J segment lost 3 bases and the V segment lost 7 bases, leaving 5 bases of the junction unmatched. There are 14 residues in the CDR3. From germline, CDR1 is MDHEN and CDR2 SYDVKM. This CDR3 reads CASTLGLAVYEQYF. Written as DNA, the CDR3 is TGTGCCAGCACCCTGGGACTAGCGGTCTACGAGCAGTACTTC.